This TCR beta chain was captured by sequencing in a study of T cell responses to AZD1222 COVID-19 vaccine. Whole-study results and caveats: Scientists sampled the repertoires only once the peak T cell response had passed. Per reports, nearly half of all spike-specific TCRs target regions that are unmutated in variants. Clonal diversity may have been underestimated in mostly white British donors. Spike-wide vaccine-associated CD4 TCRs dominated at 160-218 and 743-854.

In regard to this clone: Antigen: not known. Other DNA sequences in this sample translate to the same CDR3.

The J segment lost 5 bases and the V segment lost 6 bases, leaving 2 bases of the junction unmatched. Germline values: CDR1 MNHEY, CDR2 SVGAGI. This CDR3 region has 13 residues. Sequenced by immunoSEQ multiplex PCR; TCRdb stores in-frame clones only, minus some. Of 150,000 to 200,000 clones in the sample, about nine tenths are singletons; the top ten hold 4% to 4.5%. This TCR derives from an adult who received the MenACWY meningococcal vaccine as a control. This rearrangement joins TRBV6-5 to TRBJ1-5; TRBD1 aligns across 9 bases. Sequenced material: peripheral blood, taken 28 days after the second dose of the MenACWY control vaccine. The CDR3: CASSRQGDQPQHF. CDR3 in DNA: TGTGCCAGCAGCCGACAGGGGGATCAGCCCCAGCATTTT.